The present T cell receptor (beta chain) was sequenced within a study of T cell responses to AZD1222 COVID-19 vaccine. General study points: Sampling that yielded the repertoires occurred only after the peak T cell response. Just a handful of AZD1222 recipients tested seropositive at baseline.

On this clone itself: What it recognizes is unknown.

The V end was cut by 2 bases, the J end by 6 bases, with 14 bases between. Germline V gives CDR1 MDHEN, CDR2 SYDVKM. The CDR3 totals 15 residues. The protocol was immunoSEQ multiplex PCR, while the TCRdb copy is restricted to in-frame clones and leaves out a portion. The sample contains 120,000 or so clones, approximately 90% of which appear only once. The chain is built from TRBV28 and TRBJ2-1; possibly TRBD1 or TRBD2 for D (5 bases each). The sequence came from an adult who received the AZD1222 COVID-19 vaccine. The sample was peripheral blood, taken 28 days after the second AZD1222 dose. CDR3 residues: CASSLIRGTLNEQFF. The CDR3 coding sequence is TGTGCCAGCAGTTTAATTCGTGGGACCCTCAATGAGCAGTTCTTC.